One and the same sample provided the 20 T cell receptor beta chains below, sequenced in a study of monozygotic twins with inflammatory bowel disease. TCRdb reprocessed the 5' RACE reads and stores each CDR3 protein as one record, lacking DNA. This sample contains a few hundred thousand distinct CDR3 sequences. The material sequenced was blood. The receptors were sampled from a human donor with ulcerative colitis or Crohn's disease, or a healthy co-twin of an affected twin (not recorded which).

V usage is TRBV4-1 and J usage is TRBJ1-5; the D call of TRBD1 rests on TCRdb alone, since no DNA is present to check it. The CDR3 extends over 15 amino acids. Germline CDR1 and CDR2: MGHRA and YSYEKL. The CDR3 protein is CASSQGGGSNQPQHF.

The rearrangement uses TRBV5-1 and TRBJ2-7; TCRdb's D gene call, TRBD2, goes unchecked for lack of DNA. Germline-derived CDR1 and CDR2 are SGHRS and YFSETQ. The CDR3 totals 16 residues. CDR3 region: CASSPQGLPSSYEQYF.

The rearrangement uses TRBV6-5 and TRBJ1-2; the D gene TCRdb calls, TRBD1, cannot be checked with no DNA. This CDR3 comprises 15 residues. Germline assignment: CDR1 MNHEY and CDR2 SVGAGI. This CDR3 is CASSYDGGIDYGYTF.

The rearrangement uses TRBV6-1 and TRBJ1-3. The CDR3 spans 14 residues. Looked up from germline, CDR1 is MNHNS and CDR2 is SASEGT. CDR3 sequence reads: CASGFAGNGNTIYF.

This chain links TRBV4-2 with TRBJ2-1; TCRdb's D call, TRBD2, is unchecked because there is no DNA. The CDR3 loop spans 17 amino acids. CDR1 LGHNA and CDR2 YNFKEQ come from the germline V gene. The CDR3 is CASSLIGSGSTYNEQFF.

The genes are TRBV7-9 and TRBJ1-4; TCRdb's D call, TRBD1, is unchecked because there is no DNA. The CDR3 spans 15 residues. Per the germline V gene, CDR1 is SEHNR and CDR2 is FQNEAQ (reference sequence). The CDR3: CASSPWTGFNEKLFF.

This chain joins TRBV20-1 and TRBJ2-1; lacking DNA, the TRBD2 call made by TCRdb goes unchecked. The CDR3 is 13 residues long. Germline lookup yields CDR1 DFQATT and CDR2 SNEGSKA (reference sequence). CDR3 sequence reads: CSAPGLAVRGQFF.

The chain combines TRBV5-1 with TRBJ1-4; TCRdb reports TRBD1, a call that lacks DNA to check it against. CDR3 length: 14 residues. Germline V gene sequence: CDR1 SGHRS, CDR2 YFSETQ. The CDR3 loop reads CASRQDRANEKLFF.

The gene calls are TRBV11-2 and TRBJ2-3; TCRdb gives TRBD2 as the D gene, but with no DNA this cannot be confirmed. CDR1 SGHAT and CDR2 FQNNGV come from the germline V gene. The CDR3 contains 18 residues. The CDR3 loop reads CASSLRSILGGSADTQYF.

The chain's CDR3 is CASSQSGSLSYNEQFF. The gene calls are TRBV7-9 and TRBJ2-1; TCRdb's D call, TRBD2, is unchecked because there is no DNA. Germline CDR1 and CDR2: SEHNR and FQNEAQ (reference sequence). CDR3 length equals 16 residues.

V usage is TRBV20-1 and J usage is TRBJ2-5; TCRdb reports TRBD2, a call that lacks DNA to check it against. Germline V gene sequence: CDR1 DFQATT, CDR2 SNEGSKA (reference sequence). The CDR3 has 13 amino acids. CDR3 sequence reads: CSYRARLLWTQYF.

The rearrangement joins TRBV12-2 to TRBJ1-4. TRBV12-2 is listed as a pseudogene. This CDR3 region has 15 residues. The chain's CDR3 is CASRFHRALNEKLFF.

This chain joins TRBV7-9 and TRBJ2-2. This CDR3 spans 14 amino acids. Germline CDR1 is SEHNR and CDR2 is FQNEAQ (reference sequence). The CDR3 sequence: CASSLELDTGELFF.

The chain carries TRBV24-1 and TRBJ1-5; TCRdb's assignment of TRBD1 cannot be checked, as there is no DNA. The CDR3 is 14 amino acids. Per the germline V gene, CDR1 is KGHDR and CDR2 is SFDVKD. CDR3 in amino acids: CATSDPGVAQPQHF.

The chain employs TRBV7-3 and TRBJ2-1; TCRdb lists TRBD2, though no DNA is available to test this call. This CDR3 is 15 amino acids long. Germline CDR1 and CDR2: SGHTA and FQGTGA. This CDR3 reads CASSPTREGQSEQFF.

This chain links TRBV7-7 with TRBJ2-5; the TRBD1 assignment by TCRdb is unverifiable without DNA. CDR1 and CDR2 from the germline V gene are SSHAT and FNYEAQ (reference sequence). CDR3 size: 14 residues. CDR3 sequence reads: CASSLDTRGETQYF.

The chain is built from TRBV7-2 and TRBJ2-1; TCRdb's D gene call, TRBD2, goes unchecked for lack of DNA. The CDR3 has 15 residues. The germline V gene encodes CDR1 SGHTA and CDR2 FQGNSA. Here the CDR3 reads CASSLVRWTHNEQFF. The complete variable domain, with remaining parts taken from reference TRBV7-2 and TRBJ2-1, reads GAGVSQSPSNKVTEKGKDVELRCDPISGHTALYWYRQSLGQGLEFLIYFQGNSAPDKSGLPSDRFSAERTGGSVSTLTIQRTQQEDSAVYLCASSLVRWTHNEQFFGPGTRLTVL.

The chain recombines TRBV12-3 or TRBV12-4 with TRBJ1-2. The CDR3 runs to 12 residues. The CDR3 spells CASAREFNGYTF.

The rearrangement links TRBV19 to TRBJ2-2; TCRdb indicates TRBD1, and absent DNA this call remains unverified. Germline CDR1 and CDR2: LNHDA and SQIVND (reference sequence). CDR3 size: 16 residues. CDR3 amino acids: CASSRDREGDTGELFF.

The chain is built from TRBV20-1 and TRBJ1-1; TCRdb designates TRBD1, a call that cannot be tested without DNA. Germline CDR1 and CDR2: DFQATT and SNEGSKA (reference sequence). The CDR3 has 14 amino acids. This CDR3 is CSADPGQRDTEAFF.